Listed below are T cell receptor beta chains from one sample, sequenced in a study of blood T cell repertoires in COVID-19. Here immunoSEQ multiplex PCR was the method, and the copy in TCRdb shows in-frame clones only, minus some. The sample has approximately 300,000 clones, around 84% seen once. Sequenced input: PBMCs or T cells enriched from blood (not recorded which). The receptors were gathered from a man younger than 40 who had recovered from COVID-19. CDR3s include the opening cysteine and the closing phenylalanine or tryptophan. The D gene is left open where the match is weak. Not all rows give a size; the values are once, few, many and, for expanded clones, a class.

D	size	V	J	CDR3	DNA
TRBD1	.	TRBV5-8	TRBJ2-5	CASSKYAGTGGETQYF	TGTGCCAGCAGCAAATATGCCGGGACAGGAGGGGAGACCCAGTACTTC
TRBD1	once	TRBV7-9	TRBJ2-7	CASSLPAGFGDRRSYEQYF	TGTGCCAGCAGCTTACCGGCAGGGTTTGGGGACAGGCGTTCCTACGAGCAGTACTTC
TRBD1	.	TRBV19	TRBJ1-3	CASSISGTGGNTIYF	TGTGCCAGTAGTATCAGTGGGACAGGAGGAAACACCATATATTTT
TRBD2	many	TRBV29-1	TRBJ2-1	CSVEVAGGFYNYNEQFF	TGCAGCGTTGAGGTAGCGGGGGGGTTCTATAACTACAATGAGCAGTTCTTC
.	.	TRBV7-2	TRBJ1-1	CASSLEDRMNTEAFF	TGTGCCAGCAGCTTAGAAGACAGAATGAACACTGAAGCTTTCTTT
.	few	TRBV10-3	TRBJ1-5	CAMGEVPNQPQHF	TGTGCCATGGGGGAGGTGCCCAATCAGCCCCAGCATTTT
.	many	TRBV7-9	TRBJ2-2	CASSPQNTPPDRNTGELFF	TGTGCCAGCAGCCCTCAGAATACACCGCCCGACAGGAACACCGGGGAGCTGTTTTTT
TRBD1	.	TRBV28	TRBJ2-7	CATAPQDRGIAPDYEQYF	TGTGCCACCGCCCCCCAGGACAGGGGAATAGCACCGGACTACGAGCAGTACTTC
TRBD1	.	TRBV5-4	TRBJ1-2	CASSPGQVLKDGYTF	TGTGCCAGCAGCCCAGGACAGGTTCTGAAGGATGGCTACACCTTC
.	.	TRBV5-1	TRBJ2-2	CASHLRRGQGGTGELFF	TGCGCCAGCCATCTGAGGAGGGGCCAGGGAGGCACCGGGGAGCTGTTTTTT
TRBD1	.	TRBV18	TRBJ1-1	CASSQGADTEAFF	TGTGCCAGCTCACAGGGGGCGGACACTGAAGCTTTCTTT
.	.	TRBV7-9	TRBJ1-4	CASSLSGEGLYEKLFF	TGTGCCAGCAGCTTATCCGGGGAGGGACTCTATGAAAAACTGTTTTTT
TRBD1	.	TRBV9	TRBJ2-3	CASRGTGYLADTQYF	TGTGCCAGCAGGGGGACAGGGTATTTGGCAGATACGCAGTATTTT
.	.	TRBV19	TRBJ2-7	CASSIASTAYEQYF	TGTGCCAGTAGTATAGCTTCCACAGCCTACGAGCAGTACTTC
TRBD1	.	TRBV5-1	TRBJ1-2	CASSLETGFNGYTF	TGCGCCAGCAGCTTGGAGACAGGGTTCAATGGCTACACCTTC
TRBD1	once	TRBV2	TRBJ1-5	CASSHSTGAANQPQHF	TGTGCCAGCAGTCATTCGACAGGGGCCGCTAATCAGCCCCAGCATTTT
TRBD2	.	TRBV7-2	TRBJ2-6	CASSLLAGSAGANVLTF	TGTGCCAGCAGCCTGCTAGCGGGAAGCGCTGGGGCCAACGTCCTGACTTTC
TRBD2	.	TRBV10-3	TRBJ2-7	CAISEGLAGEGEQYF	TGTGCCATCAGTGAGGGACTAGCGGGAGAAGGGGAGCAGTACTTC
TRBD1	.	TRBV9	TRBJ1-3	CASRGTERNTIYF	TGTGCCAGCAGAGGGACAGAACGAAACACCATATATTTT
TRBD1	.	TRBV6-5	TRBJ2-5	CASSYGQGAIETQYF	TGTGCCAGCAGTTACGGGCAGGGGGCTATAGAGACCCAGTACTTC
.	.	TRBV5-6	TRBJ2-7	CASSLPNYEQYF	TGTGCCAGCAGCTTGCCAAACTACGAGCAGTACTTC
TRBD2	.	TRBV7-2	TRBJ2-3	CASSPFTSGNTDTQYF	TGTGCCAGCAGCCCGTTCACTAGCGGGAACACAGATACGCAGTATTTT
.	.	TRBV13	TRBJ2-1	CASSLLPLAGNEQFF	TGTGCCAGCAGCTTACTCCCACTCGCGGGCAATGAGCAGTTCTTC
.	.	TRBV14	TRBJ1-2	CASSQAGQFYGYTF	TGTGCCAGCAGCCAAGCCGGACAGTTCTATGGCTACACCTTC
.	.	TRBV7-2	TRBJ1-6	CASSLREYGNSPLHF	TGTGCCAGCAGCTTGCGGGAGTACGGTAATTCACCCCTCCACTTT
.	once	TRBV21-1	TRBJ1-2	CASRKTGREYGYTF	TGTGCCAGCAGGAAGACAGGGCGCGAGTATGGCTACACCTTC
.	.	TRBV11-2	TRBJ2-7	CASSWAGPSYEQYF	TGTGCCAGCAGCTGGGCGGGACCTTCCTACGAGCAGTACTTC
.	.	TRBV1	TRBJ2-3	CTSSPLAGGLVGTDTQYF	TGCACCAGCAGCCCACTAGCGGGGGGGCTTGTGGGCACAGATACGCAGTATTTT
.	.	TRBV19	TRBJ1-4	CASSIDQSGEGEKLFF	TGTGCCAGTAGTATAGATCAGTCGGGGGAGGGGGAAAAACTGTTTTTT
.	once	TRBV7-6	TRBJ1-1	CASSLRQGPNTEAFF	TGTGCCAGCAGCTTACGCCAGGGGCCGAACACTGAAGCTTTCTTT
.	.	TRBV5-1	TRBJ1-6	CASSLDDRNDSPLHF	TGCGCCAGCAGCTTGGATGACAGGAACGATTCACCCCTCCACTTT
.	.	TRBV6-5	TRBJ1-2	CASSRDRSGGYTF	TGTGCCAGCAGTAGAGACAGGTCCGGTGGCTACACCTTC
.	.	TRBV12-3/TRBV12-4	TRBJ1-1	CASSLGAQFF	TGTGCCAGCAGTTTAGGTGCACAATTCTTT
TRBD2	.	TRBV5-1	TRBJ2-1	CATSRVTSGRPYNEQFF	TGCGCCACCAGCCGAGTTACTAGCGGGAGGCCCTACAATGAGCAGTTCTTC
.	.	TRBV5-6	TRBJ1-2	CASSWEKQYGYTF	TGTGCCAGCAGCTGGGAGAAACAATATGGCTACACCTTC
.	.	TRBV12-5	TRBJ1-2	CASGLGGSHYGYTF	TGTGCTAGTGGTTTGGGCGGGAGCCACTATGGCTACACCTTC
.	once	TRBV27	TRBJ2-7	CASSLQASGSYEQYF	TGTGCCAGCAGTTTGCAAGCTTCAGGCTCCTACGAGCAGTACTTC
.	.	TRBV11-2	TRBJ2-2	CASSLAAGFTGELFF	TGTGCCAGCAGCTTAGCCGCGGGGTTCACCGGGGAGCTGTTTTTT
TRBD1	.	TRBV7-9	TRBJ2-7	CASSTLRTGASYEQYF	TGTGCCAGCAGCACCCTCCGGACAGGGGCCTCCTACGAGCAGTACTTC
TRBD1	once	TRBV9	TRBJ2-7	CASSTNRDRNPYEQYF	TGTGCCAGCAGCACGAACCGGGACAGGAATCCCTACGAGCAGTACTTC
.	.	TRBV29-1	TRBJ2-7	CSVVGQWSSYEQYF	TGCAGCGTTGTTGGACAGTGGAGCTCCTACGAGCAGTACTTC
.	.	TRBV12-3/TRBV12-4	TRBJ1-2	CASSYGGRGYTF	TGTGCCAGCAGTTACGGTGGTCGGGGCTACACCTTC
TRBD1	.	TRBV29-1	TRBJ1-2	CSVAEDRGVYGYTF	TGCAGCGTTGCCGAAGACAGGGGGGTCTATGGCTACACCTTC
.	.	TRBV6-5	TRBJ1-3	CASSPDRPNTIYF	TGTGCCAGCAGCCCGGACAGACCAAACACCATATATTTT
TRBD2	once	TRBV6-5	TRBJ2-5	CASSPHAGEETQYF	TGTGCCAGCAGCCCACACGCGGGGGAAGAGACCCAGTACTTC
TRBD1	.	TRBV4-1	TRBJ2-7	CASSHPGQGFPQQYF	TGCGCCAGCAGCCACCCGGGACAGGGCTTCCCCCAGCAGTACTTC
.	.	TRBV5-6	TRBJ1-1	CASSGGVATEAFF	TGTGCCAGCAGCGGGGGGGTCGCCACTGAAGCTTTCTTT
TRBD1	.	TRBV18	TRBJ2-2	CASSTGTGRNGELFF	TGTGCCAGCTCAACCGGGACAGGGAGAAACGGGGAGCTGTTTTTT
TRBD1	.	TRBV14	TRBJ2-7	CASRGDRGQEQYF	TGTGCCAGCAGGGGGGACAGGGGGCAAGAGCAGTACTTC
.	.	TRBV18	TRBJ2-5	CASSWTAGTHNQETQYF	TGTGCCAGCTCATGGACGGCCGGGACTCACAACCAAGAGACCCAGTACTTC
.	once	TRBV7-8	TRBJ1-5	CASSLVAGANQPQHF	TGTGCCAGCAGCTTAGTAGCGGGCGCCAATCAGCCCCAGCATTTT
.	.	TRBV10-3	TRBJ2-5	CAISLRGETQYF	TGTGCCATCAGCCTCAGGGGAGAGACCCAGTACTTC
.	.	TRBV10-2	TRBJ2-3	CASSQTPRETDTQYF	TGCGCCAGCAGTCAAACCCCTCGGGAGACAGATACGCAGTATTTT
.	.	TRBV28	TRBJ2-3	CASSLAGRGALDTQYF	TGTGCCAGCAGTTTAGCCGGGAGAGGGGCTTTGGATACGCAGTATTTT
TRBD2	.	TRBV29-1	TRBJ2-7	CSVSTSGNSYEQYF	TGCAGCGTCTCAACTAGCGGGAACTCCTACGAGCAGTACTTC